The T cell receptor (beta chain) described here comes from a study of blood T cell repertoires in COVID-19. Study context: Italy, Spain and the United States were the sources of the convalescent and acute COVID-19 samples. T cells, B-cell-depleted T cells, or PBMCs supplied cDNA or gDNA.

Germline V lookup: CDR1 SGHKS, CDR2 YYEKEE (reference sequence). V lost 4 bases to trimming and J lost 3 bases, with 11 bases between them. The CDR3 has 14 amino acids. Per the original data handling: Amplification with reference gene primers provided the estimates of nucleated cell counts. The table came from immunoSEQ multiplex PCR; TCRdb's copy has only in-frame clones and leaves some out. From that table come the V and J calls and clone size; the DNA was used to work out D and trimming. The table lists over 250,000 clones, over 80% of them singletons, with around 1.5% in the top ten. Input material: peripheral blood. The sequence was collected from a woman aged 35 to 49 who had recovered from COVID-19. The chain joins TRBV5-5 to TRBJ2-1, with D perhaps matching TRBD2 (6 bases). The CDR3 protein is CASSGDWVYNEQFF. Here the CDR3 DNA reads TGTGCCAGCAGCGGGGACTGGGTCTACAATGAGCAGTTCTTC.